A selection of T cell receptor beta chains follows, all from one sample in a study of early T cells in non-severe SARS-CoV-2 infection. MiXCR, applied by TCRdb to the 5' RACE reads, yields one record per CDR3 protein. The sample records some 87,000 distinct CDR3 sequences, roughly 12% being singletons. Sequencing was carried out using whole blood. The source of these receptors is an adult who was a healthcare worker with PCR-confirmed SARS-CoV-2 infection or an uninfected control (not recorded which). Each CDR3 is given with its conserved first and last residue. D genes are given only for firm matches. Expanded clones are given a class, and other clones once, few, many or no size at all.

d_call: -
v_call: TRBV2
j_call: TRBJ2-1
clone_size: -
cdr3_nt: TGTGCCAGCAGTGGGAGGGAGAGAAGAAATGAGCAGTTCTTC
cdr3_aa: CASSGRERRNEQFF

d_call: -
v_call: TRBV20-1
j_call: TRBJ1-2
clone_size: -
cdr3_nt: TGCAGTGCCGCCGGGCGCTACACCTTC
cdr3_aa: CSAAGRYTF

d_call: -
v_call: TRBV20-1
j_call: TRBJ1-5
clone_size: many
cdr3_nt: TGCAGTAGTACCAGGGGAGTGAATCAGCCCCAGCATTTT
cdr3_aa: CSSTRGVNQPQHF

d_call: -
v_call: TRBV19
j_call: TRBJ1-5
clone_size: many
cdr3_nt: TGTGCCAGTAGTCCTTCCGGGGGCGACAATCAGCCCCAGCATTTT
cdr3_aa: CASSPSGGDNQPQHF

d_call: -
v_call: TRBV5-6
j_call: TRBJ1-2
clone_size: many
cdr3_nt: TGTGCCAGCAGCTTGGAGGGAATCTATGGCTACACCTTC
cdr3_aa: CASSLEGIYGYTF

d_call: -
v_call: TRBV12-3/TRBV12-4
j_call: TRBJ1-1
clone_size: many
cdr3_nt: TGTGCCAGCAGTTTCATGAACACTGAAGCTTTCTTT
cdr3_aa: CASSFMNTEAFF

d_call: -
v_call: TRBV4-2
j_call: TRBJ1-5
clone_size: many
cdr3_nt: TGTGCCAGCAGCCAAGATCCCCGGCGTGAGGGTTGGAGTCATCAGCCCCAGCATTTT
cdr3_aa: CASSQDPRREGWSHQPQHF

d_call: TRBD2
v_call: TRBV29-1
j_call: TRBJ2-1
clone_size: many
cdr3_nt: TGCAGCGGGCGGCTAGCGGATGAGCAGTTCTTC
cdr3_aa: CSGRLADEQFF

d_call: -
v_call: TRBV4-1
j_call: TRBJ2-3
clone_size: few
cdr3_nt: TGCGCCAGCAGCCAAGCCCTGACGGGGACCCCTAGCACAGATACGCAGTATTTT
cdr3_aa: CASSQALTGTPSTDTQYF

d_call: -
v_call: TRBV20-1
j_call: TRBJ1-2
clone_size: many
cdr3_nt: TGCAGTGCTAGAGAAGACTCCGCATATGGCTACACCTTC
cdr3_aa: CSAREDSAYGYTF

d_call: -
v_call: TRBV30
j_call: TRBJ2-5
clone_size: -
cdr3_nt: TGTGCCTGGAGTCCGGGACACCAGCTGTGGGGATTCCAAGAGACCCAGTACTTC
cdr3_aa: CAWSPGHQLWGFQETQYF

d_call: TRBD1
v_call: TRBV20-1
j_call: TRBJ1-5
clone_size: -
cdr3_nt: TGCAGTGCTGGTACAGGGGATCAGCCCCAGCATTTT
cdr3_aa: CSAGTGDQPQHF

d_call: -
v_call: TRBV5-4
j_call: TRBJ1-1
clone_size: -
cdr3_nt: TGTGCCAGCAGCTTAAGGGGGGTTTTGAACACTGAAGCTTTCTTT
cdr3_aa: CASSLRGVLNTEAFF

d_call: -
v_call: TRBV2
j_call: TRBJ2-3
clone_size: many
cdr3_nt: TGTGCCAGCAGCTTGGCGGGGGCTAGCACAGATACGCAGTATTTT
cdr3_aa: CASSLAGASTDTQYF

d_call: TRBD2
v_call: TRBV27
j_call: TRBJ2-1
clone_size: many
cdr3_nt: TGTGCCAGCAGTCCCTCCGGGGCTAGCGGGGGGAAGGGCAATGAGCAGTTCTTC
cdr3_aa: CASSPSGASGGKGNEQFF

d_call: -
v_call: TRBV7-9
j_call: TRBJ2-5
clone_size: many
cdr3_nt: TGTGCCAGCAGCTCAATCACAGTGGGGATACAAGAGACCCAGTACTTC
cdr3_aa: CASSSITVGIQETQYF

d_call: -
v_call: TRBV7-3
j_call: TRBJ2-1
clone_size: many
cdr3_nt: TGTGCCAGCAGCGTAATGCGTGGGGAGCAGTTCTTC
cdr3_aa: CASSVMRGEQFF

d_call: -
v_call: TRBV29-1
j_call: TRBJ1-4
clone_size: few
cdr3_nt: TGCAGCGTTGCTGTCGGGGGGGCGCGGGAAAAACTGTTTTTT
cdr3_aa: CSVAVGGAREKLFF

d_call: TRBD2
v_call: TRBV20-1
j_call: TRBJ2-5
clone_size: many
cdr3_nt: TGCAGTGCTAGTGGACTAGCGGGAGATCAAGAGACCCAGTACTTC
cdr3_aa: CSASGLAGDQETQYF

d_call: TRBD1
v_call: TRBV7-3
j_call: TRBJ1-2
clone_size: many
cdr3_nt: TGTGCCAGCAGCCTATGGACAGGGAGTAACGATGGCTACACCTTC
cdr3_aa: CASSLWTGSNDGYTF

d_call: -
v_call: TRBV28
j_call: TRBJ2-7
clone_size: few
cdr3_nt: TGTGCCGGATCCGGGACAAGGGACGAGCAGTACTTC
cdr3_aa: CAGSGTRDEQYF

d_call: TRBD1
v_call: TRBV18
j_call: TRBJ2-7
clone_size: -
cdr3_nt: TGTGCCAGCTCACCGCCGGGACAGGGGTTGCACGAGCAGTACTTC
cdr3_aa: CASSPPGQGLHEQYF

d_call: -
v_call: TRBV27
j_call: TRBJ1-6
clone_size: -
cdr3_nt: TGTGCCAGCAGTTTCCGACAGCTCTATAATTCACCCCTCCACTTT
cdr3_aa: CASSFRQLYNSPLHF

d_call: -
v_call: TRBV9
j_call: TRBJ2-7
clone_size: many
cdr3_nt: TGTGCCAGCAGCGGGGTCGGCGGGCCCTACGAGCAGTACTTC
cdr3_aa: CASSGVGGPYEQYF

d_call: -
v_call: TRBV18
j_call: TRBJ1-4
clone_size: many
cdr3_nt: TGTGCCAGCTCACTAAGGGCGGACGCGGCTAATGAAAAACTGTTTTTT
cdr3_aa: CASSLRADAANEKLFF